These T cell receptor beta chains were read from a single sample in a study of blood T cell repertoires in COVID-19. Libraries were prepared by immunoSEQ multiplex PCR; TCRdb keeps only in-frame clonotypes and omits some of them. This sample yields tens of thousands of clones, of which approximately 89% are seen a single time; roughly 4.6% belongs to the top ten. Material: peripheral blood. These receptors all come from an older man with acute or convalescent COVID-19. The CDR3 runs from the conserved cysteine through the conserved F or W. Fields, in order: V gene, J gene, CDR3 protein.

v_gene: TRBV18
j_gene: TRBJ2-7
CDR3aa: CASSKYGSYEQYF

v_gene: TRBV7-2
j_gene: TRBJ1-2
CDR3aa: CASSSRGYGYTF

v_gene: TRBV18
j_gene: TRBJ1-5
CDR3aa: CASSPEQGAAQPQHF

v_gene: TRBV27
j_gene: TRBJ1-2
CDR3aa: CASSLFSGEYGYTF

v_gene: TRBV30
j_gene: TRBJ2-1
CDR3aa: CAWRQGEYNEQFF

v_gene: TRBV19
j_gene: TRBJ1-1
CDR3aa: CASSIYQGQNTEAFF

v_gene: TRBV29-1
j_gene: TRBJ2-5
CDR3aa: CSVDGDSQETQYF

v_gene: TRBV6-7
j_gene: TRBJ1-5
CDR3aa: CASSPTGQGASGNQPQHF

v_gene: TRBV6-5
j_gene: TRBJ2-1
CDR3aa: CATSGQGLNEQFF

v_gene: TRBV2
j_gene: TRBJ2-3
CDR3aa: CASSKLSGTDTQYF

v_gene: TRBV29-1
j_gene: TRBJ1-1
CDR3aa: CSVATDGWTEAFF

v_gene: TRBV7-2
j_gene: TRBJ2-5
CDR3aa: CASSFQGSREETQYF

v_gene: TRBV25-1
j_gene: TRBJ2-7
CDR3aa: CASSEEGTESSYEQYF

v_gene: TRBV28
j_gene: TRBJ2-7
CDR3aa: CASSFRRSGGLAYEQYF

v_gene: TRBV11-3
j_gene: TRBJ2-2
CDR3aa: CASSLEVAAGELFF

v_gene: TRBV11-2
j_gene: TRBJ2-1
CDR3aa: CASSLELAGSNEQFF

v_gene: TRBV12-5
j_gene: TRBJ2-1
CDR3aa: CASGLSQGAFYNEQFF

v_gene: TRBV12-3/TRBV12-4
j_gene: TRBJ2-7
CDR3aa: CASGQSWEQYF

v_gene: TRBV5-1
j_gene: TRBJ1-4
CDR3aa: CASRLSSGSNEKLFF

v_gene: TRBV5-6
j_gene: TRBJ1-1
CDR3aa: CASSLEGGIFTRAFF

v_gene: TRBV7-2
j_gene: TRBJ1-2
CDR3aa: CASRAGTGPDGYTF

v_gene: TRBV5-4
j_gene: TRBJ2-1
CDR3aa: CASLALGGRLNEQFF

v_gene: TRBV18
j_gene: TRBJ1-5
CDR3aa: CASSLVQGGQPQHF

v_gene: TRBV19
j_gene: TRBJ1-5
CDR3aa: CASSIGWEYSNQPQHF

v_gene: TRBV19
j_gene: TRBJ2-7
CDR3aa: CASSTGGRTPDEQYF

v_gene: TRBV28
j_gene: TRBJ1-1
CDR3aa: CASSLLSTEAFF

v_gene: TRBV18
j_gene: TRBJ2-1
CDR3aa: CASSSKGDEQFF

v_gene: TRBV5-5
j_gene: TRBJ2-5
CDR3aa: CASSFEAGGETQYF

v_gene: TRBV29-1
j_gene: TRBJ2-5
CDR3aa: CSGLLTGPETQYF

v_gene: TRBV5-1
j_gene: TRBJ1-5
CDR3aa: CASSLAGVSNQPQHF

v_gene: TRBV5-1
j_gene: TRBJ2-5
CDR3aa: CASRGATISQETQYF

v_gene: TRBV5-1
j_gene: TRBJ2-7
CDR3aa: CASSLSYGEGAQYF

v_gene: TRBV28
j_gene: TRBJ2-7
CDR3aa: CASSPTGSSYEQYF